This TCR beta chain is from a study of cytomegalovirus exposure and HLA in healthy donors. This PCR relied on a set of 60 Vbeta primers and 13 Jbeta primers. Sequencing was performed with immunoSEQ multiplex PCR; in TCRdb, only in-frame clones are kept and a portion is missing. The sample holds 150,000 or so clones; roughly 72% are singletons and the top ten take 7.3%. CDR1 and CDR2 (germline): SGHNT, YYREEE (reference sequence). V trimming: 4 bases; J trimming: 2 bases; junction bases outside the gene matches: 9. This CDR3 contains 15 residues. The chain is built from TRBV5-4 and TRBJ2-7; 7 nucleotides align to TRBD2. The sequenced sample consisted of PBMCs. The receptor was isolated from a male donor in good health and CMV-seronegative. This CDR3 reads CASSPSGGGAYEQYF. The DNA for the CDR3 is TGTGCCAGCAGCCCCAGTGGGGGGGGTGCCTACGAGCAGTACTTC.